The source of this T cell receptor beta chain is a study of shared clonotypes between healthy human individuals. V lost 1 base, J lost 8 bases, and 11 bases lay in between. Germline V gene sequence: CDR1 SNHLY, CDR2 FYNNEI. There are 14 residues in the CDR3. Genomic DNA for unsorted samples, which was extracted with the QIAamp DNA Blood Mini kit, came from some 84 million PBMCs. Input per replicate PCR of unsorted PBMC was around 300 ng DNA, corresponding to roughly 28,000 T cell genomes. Data came from immunoSEQ multiplex PCR; TCRdb stores just in-frame clones and leaves some out. The sample consists of a few hundred thousand clones, 70% to 80% of them appearing once.

This TCR was sampled from a woman aged 35 to 49 in good health. Some clones in this sample may be carry-over from other donors' samples. The chain uses TRBV2 and TRBJ1-4; the D gene is possibly TRBD1 (6 bases). Sequenced sample: PBMCs. CDR3 protein: CASSEEGHTEKLFF. The CDR3 region has the DNA TGTGCCAGCAGTGAAGAGGGACACACGGAAAAACTGTTTTTT.